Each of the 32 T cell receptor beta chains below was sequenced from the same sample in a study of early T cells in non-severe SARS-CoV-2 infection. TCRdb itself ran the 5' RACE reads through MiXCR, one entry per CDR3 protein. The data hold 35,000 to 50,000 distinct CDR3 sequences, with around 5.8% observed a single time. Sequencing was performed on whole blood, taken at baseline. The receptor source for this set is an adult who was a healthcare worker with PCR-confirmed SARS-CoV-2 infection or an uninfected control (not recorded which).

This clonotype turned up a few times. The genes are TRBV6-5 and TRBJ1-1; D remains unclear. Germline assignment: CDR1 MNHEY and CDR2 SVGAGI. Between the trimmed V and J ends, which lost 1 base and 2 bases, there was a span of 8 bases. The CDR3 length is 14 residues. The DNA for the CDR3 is TGTGCCAGCAGTTACTATACAGCCAACACTGAAGCTTTCTTT. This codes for CASSYYTANTEAFF.

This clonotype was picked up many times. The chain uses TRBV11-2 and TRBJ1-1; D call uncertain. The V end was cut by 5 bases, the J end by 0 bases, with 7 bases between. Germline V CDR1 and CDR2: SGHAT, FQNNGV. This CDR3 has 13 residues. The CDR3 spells CASSPDVNTEAFF. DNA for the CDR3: TGTGCCAGCAGCCCTGACGTGAACACTGAAGCTTTCTTT.

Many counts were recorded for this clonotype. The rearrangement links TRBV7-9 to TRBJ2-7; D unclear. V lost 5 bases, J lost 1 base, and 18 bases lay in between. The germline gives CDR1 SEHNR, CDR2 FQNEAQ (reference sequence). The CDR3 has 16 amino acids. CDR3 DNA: TGTGCCAGCAGCCACCCCTCCCAAGGAACGTCCTACGAGCAGTACTTC. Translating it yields CASSHPSQGTSYEQYF.

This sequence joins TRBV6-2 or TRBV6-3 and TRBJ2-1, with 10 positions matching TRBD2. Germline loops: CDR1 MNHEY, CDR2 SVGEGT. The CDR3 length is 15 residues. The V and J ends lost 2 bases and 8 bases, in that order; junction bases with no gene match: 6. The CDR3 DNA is TGTGCCAGCAGTTACGGGGCTAGCGGGAGAGATGAGCAGTTCTTC. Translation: CASSYGASGRDEQFF.

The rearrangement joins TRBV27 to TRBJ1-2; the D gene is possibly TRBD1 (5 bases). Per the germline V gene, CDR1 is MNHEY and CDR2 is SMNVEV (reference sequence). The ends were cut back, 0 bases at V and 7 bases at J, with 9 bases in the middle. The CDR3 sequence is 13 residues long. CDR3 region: CASSLSRGAGYTF. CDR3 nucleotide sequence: TGTGCCAGCAGTTTATCGCGTGGGGCTGGCTACACCTTC.

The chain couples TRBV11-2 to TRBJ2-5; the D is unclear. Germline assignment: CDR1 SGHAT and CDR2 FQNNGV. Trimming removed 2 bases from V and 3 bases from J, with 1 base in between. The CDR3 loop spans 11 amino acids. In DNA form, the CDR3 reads TGTGCCAGCAGCTTAAAAGAGACCCAGTACTTC. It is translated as CASSLKETQYF. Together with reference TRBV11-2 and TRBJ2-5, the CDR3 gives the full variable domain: EAGVAQSPRYKIIEKRQSVAFWCNPISGHATLYWYQQILGQGPKLLIQFQNNGVVDDSQLPKDRFSAERLKGVDSTLKIQPAKLEDSAVYLCASSLKETQYFGPGTRLLVL.

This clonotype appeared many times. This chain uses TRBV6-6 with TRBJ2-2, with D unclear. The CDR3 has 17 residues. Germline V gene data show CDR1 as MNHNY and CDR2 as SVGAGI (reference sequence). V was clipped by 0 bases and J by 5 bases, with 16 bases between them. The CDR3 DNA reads TGTGCCAGCAGTTACTCCACCTCGGTCTTTAGGACCGGGGAGCTGTTTTTT. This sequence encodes CASSYSTSVFRTGELFF.

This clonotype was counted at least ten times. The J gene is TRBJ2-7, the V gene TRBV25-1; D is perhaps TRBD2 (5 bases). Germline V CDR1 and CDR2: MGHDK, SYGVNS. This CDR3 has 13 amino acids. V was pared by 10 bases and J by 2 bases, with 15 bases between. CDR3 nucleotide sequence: TGTGCCACTTCGTCCTCCGGGACCTACGAGCAGTACTTC. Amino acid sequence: CATSSSGTYEQYF.

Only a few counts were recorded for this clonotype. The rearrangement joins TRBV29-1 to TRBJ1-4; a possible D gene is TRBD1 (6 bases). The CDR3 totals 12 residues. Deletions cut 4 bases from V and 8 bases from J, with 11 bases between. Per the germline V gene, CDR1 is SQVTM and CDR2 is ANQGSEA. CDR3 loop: CSVGGLREKLFF. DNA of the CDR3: TGCAGCGTTGGGGGGCTTAGGGAAAAACTGTTTTTT.

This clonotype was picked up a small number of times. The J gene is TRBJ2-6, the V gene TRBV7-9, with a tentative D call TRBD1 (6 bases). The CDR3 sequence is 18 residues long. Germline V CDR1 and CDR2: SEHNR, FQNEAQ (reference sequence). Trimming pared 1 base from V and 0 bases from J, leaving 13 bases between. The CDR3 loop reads CASSLGGPSRSGANVLTF. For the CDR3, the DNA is TGTGCCAGCAGCTTAGGGGGGCCGTCACGCTCTGGGGCCAACGTCCTGACTTTC.

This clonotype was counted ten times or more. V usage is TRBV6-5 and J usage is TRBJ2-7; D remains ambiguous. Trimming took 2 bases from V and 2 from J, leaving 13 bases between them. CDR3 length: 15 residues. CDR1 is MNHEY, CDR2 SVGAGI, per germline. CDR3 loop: CASSYQGQAAYEQYF. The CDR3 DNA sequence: TGTGCCAGCAGTTACCAAGGGCAGGCCGCCTACGAGCAGTACTTC.

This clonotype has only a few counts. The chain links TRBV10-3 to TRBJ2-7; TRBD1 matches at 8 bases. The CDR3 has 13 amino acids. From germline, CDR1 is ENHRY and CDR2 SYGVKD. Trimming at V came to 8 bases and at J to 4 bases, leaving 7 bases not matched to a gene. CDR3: CAIGKGDRYEQYF. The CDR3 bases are TGTGCCATCGGGAAAGGGGACAGGTACGAGCAGTACTTC.

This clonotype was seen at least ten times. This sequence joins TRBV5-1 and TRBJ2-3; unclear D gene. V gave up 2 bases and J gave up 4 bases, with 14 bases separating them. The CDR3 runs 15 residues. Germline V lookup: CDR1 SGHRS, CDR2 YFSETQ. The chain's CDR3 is CASSFRASAADTQYF. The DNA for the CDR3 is TGCGCCAGCAGCTTTCGGGCTAGTGCTGCAGATACGCAGTATTTT.

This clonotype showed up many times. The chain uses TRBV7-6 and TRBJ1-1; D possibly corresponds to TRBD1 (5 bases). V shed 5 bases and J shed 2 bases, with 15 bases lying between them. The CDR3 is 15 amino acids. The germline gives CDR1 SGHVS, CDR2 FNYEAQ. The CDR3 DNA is TGTGCCAGCAGCCCGAGGGGTACCCTCAACACTGAAGCTTTCTTT. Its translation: CASSPRGTLNTEAFF.

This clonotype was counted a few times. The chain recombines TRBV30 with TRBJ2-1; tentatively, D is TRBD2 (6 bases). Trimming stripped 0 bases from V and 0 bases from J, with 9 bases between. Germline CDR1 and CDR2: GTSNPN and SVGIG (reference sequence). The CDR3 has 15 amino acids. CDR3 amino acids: CAWSVPGSSYNEQFF. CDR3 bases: TGTGCCTGGAGTGTACCCGGGAGCTCCTACAATGAGCAGTTCTTC.

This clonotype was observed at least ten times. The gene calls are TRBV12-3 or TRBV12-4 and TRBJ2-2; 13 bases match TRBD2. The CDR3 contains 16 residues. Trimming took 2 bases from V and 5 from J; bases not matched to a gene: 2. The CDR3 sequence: CASSLRTSGRTGELFF. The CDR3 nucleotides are TGTGCCAGCAGTTTACGGACTAGCGGGAGAACCGGGGAGCTGTTTTTT.

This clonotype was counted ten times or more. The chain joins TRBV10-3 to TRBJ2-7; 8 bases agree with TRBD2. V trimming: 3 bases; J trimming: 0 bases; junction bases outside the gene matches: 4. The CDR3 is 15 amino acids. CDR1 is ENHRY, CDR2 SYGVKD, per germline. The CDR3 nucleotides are TGTGCCATCAGTGACTCGGGAGGGCCCTCCTACGAGCAGTACTTC. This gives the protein CAISDSGGPSYEQYF.

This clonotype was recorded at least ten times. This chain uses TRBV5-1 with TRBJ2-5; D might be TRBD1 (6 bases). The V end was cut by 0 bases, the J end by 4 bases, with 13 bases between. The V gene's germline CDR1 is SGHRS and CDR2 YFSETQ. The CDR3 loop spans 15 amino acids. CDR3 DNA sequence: TGCGCCAGCAGCTTGGACAGGGTCCCGAGAGAGACCCAGTACTTC. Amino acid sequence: CASSLDRVPRETQYF.

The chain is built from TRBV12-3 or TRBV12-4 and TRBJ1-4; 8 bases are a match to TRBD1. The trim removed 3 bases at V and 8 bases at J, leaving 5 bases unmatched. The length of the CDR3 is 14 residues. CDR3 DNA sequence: TGTGCCAGCAGTTTTGGACAGGGAGGAGAAAAACTGTTTTTT. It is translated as CASSFGQGGEKLFF.

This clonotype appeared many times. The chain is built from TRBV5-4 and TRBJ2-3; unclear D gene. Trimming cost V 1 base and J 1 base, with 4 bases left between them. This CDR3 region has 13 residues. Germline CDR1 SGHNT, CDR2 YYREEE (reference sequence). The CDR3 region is CASSLSGTDTQYF. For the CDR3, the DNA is TGTGCCAGCAGCTTGTCCGGCACAGATACGCAGTATTTT.

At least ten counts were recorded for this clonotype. CDR3 sequence: CAITSDSYNSPLHF. The CDR3 nucleotides are TGTGCCATCACCTCGGACAGTTATAATTCACCCCTCCACTTT. The chain recombines TRBV10-3 with TRBJ1-6; perhaps TRBD1 as D (6 bases). This CDR3 region has 14 residues. Trimming removed 7 bases at V and 4 bases at J, with 11 bases between. In germline, CDR1 is ENHRY, CDR2 SYGVKD.

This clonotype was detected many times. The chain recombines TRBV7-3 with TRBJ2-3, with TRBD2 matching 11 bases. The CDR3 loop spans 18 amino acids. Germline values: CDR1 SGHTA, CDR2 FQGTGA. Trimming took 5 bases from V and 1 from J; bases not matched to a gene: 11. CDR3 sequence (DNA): TGTGCCAGCAGCCGGATTAGCGGGGGGGCATTTGGCACAGATACGCAGTATTTT. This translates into CASSRISGGAFGTDTQYF.

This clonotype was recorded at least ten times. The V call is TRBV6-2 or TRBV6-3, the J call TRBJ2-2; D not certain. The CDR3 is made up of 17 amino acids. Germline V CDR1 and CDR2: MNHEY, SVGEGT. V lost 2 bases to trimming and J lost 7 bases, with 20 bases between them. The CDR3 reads CASSYNILSGRIGELFF. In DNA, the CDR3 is TGTGCCAGCAGTTACAACATTCTTTCGGGTAGGATCGGGGAGCTGTTTTTT.

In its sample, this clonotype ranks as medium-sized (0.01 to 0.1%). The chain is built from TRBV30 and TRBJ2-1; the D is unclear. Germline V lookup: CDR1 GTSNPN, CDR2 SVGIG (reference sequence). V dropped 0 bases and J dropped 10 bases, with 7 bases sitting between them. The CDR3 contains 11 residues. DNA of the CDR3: TGTGCCTGGAGTGTACGGTCCGAGCAGTTCTTC. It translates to CAWSVRSEQFF.

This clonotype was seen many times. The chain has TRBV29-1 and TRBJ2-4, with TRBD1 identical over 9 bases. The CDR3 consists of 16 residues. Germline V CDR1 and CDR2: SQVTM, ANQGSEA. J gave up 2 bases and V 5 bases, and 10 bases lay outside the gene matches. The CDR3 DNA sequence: TGCAGCGTTCACCTCCCGGGACAGGGCACCAAAAACATTCAGTACTTC. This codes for CSVHLPGQGTKNIQYF. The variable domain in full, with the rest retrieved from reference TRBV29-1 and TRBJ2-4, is SAVISQKPSRDICQRGTSLTIQCQVDSQVTMMFWYRQQPGQSLTLIATANQGSEATYESGFVIDKFPISRPNLTFSTLTVSNMSPEDSSIYLCSVHLPGQGTKNIQYFGAGTRLSVL.

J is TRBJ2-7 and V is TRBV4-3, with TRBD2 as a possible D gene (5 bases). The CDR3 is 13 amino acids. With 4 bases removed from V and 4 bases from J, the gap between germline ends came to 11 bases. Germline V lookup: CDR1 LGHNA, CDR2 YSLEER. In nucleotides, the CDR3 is TGCGCCAGCAGCCTCTCACTAGAGTACGAGCAGTACTTC. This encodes CASSLSLEYEQYF.

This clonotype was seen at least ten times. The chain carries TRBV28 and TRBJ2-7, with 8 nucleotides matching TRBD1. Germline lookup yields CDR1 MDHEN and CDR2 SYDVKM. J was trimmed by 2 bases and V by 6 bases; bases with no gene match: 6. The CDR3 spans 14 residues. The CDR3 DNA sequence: TGTGCCAGCAGCAAGGGACAGGCACCCTACGAGCAGTACTTC. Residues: CASSKGQAPYEQYF. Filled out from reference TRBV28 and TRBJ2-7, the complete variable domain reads DVKVTQSSRYLVKRTGEKVFLECVQDMDHENMFWYRQDPGLGLRLIYFSYDVKMKEKGDIPEGYSVSREKKERFSLILESASTNQTSMYLCASSKGQAPYEQYFGPGTRLTVT.

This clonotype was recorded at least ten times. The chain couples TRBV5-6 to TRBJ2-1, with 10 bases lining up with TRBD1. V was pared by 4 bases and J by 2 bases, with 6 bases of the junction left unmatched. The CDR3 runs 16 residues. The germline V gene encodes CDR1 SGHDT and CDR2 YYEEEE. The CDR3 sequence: CASSRSDRGTYNEQFF. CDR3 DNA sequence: TGTGCCAGCAGCCGTTCGGACAGGGGGACCTACAATGAGCAGTTCTTC.

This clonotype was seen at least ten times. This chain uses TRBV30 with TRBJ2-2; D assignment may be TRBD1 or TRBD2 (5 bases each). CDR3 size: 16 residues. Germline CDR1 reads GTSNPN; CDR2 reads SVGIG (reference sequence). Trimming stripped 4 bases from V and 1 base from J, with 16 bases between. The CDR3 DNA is TGTGCCTGGATTTTGAGGGGCAGGGAGAACACCGGGGAGCTGTTTTTT. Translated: CAWILRGRENTGELFF.

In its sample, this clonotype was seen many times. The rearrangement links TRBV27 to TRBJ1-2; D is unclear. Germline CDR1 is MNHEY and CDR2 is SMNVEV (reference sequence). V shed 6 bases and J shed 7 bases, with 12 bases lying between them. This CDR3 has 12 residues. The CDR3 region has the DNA TGTGCCAGCAGGGGGTCCTGGGTTGGCTACACCTTC. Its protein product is CASRGSWVGYTF.

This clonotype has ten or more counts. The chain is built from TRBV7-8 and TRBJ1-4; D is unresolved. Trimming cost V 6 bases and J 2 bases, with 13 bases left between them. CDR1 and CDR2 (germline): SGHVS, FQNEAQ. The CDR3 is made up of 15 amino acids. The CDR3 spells CASRPRGATNEKLFF. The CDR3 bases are TGTGCCAGCAGACCCCGAGGAGCGACTAATGAAAAACTGTTTTTT. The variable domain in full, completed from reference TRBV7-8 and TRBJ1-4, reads GAGVSQSPRYKVAKRGQDVALRCDPISGHVSLFWYQQALGQGPEFLTYFQNEAQLDKSGLPSDRFFAERPEGSVSTLKIQRTQQEDSAVYLCASRPRGATNEKLFFGSGTQLSVL.

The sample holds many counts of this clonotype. CDR3 residues: CSVEIGGRGYTF. As DNA, the CDR3 is TGCAGCGTTGAAATAGGGGGCCGGGGCTACACCTTC. V is TRBV29-1 and J is TRBJ1-2, with 7 bases matching TRBD1. V was clipped by 2 bases and J by 8 bases; unmatched bases: 5. There are 12 residues in the CDR3. Germline CDR1 reads SQVTM; CDR2 reads ANQGSEA.